This T cell receptor beta chain was observed in a study of blood T cell repertoires in COVID-19. About the study: Both acute and convalescent COVID-19 samples were obtained from the United States, Italy and Spain.

Using immunoSEQ multiplex PCR, the repertoire was profiled, and TCRdb retains in-frame clones only, with some absent. The sample carries 110,000 or so clones, roughly 80% recorded once. This CDR3 is built from 15 residues. Germline V gene sequence: CDR1 SEHNR, CDR2 FQNEAQ (reference sequence). Trimming removed 0 bases from V and 4 bases from J, with 10 bases in between. This clonotype was obtained from a woman in her seventies with acute or convalescent COVID-19. The chain uses TRBV7-9 and TRBJ1-3; no reliable D call. Material: peripheral blood. The CDR3 sequence: CASSLALSYGNTIYF. The CDR3 DNA is TGTGCCAGCAGCTTAGCGCTGAGCTACGGAAACACCATATATTTT.